Listed below are T cell receptor beta chains from one sample, sequenced in a study of neurological immune-mediated disorders. MiXCR, run by TCRdb on the 5' RACE reads, gives a single entry per CDR3 protein. The sample contains 16,000 or so distinct CDR3 sequences, approximately 10% of which appear only once. The source material was CD8+ T cells from blood. The receptor source for this set is a man aged 45-65 years in good health. CDR3s include the opening cysteine and the closing phenylalanine or tryptophan. Fields, in order: CDR3 protein, CDR3 DNA, V gene, J gene, D gene, clone size. D genes are given only for firm matches. The listing skips clone size in some rows; elsewhere it reads once, few, many or a size class.

CASSLRAGGPEDTQYF	TGTGCCAGCAGTTTAAGAGCGGGAGGGCCGGAAGATACGCAGTATTTT	TRBV12-3/TRBV12-4	TRBJ2-3	TRBD2	many
CASSEWDGEQYF	TGTGCCAGCAGTGAATGGGACGGGGAGCAGTACTTC	TRBV25-1	TRBJ2-7	-	many
CASNPGQLNYGYTF	TGTGCCAGCAACCCGGGACAGCTAAACTATGGCTACACCTTC	TRBV5-6	TRBJ1-2	TRBD1	many
CASSAGPAYEQYF	TGTGCCAGCAGTGCGGGACCCGCCTACGAGCAGTACTTC	TRBV12-3/TRBV12-4	TRBJ2-7	-	many
CSARAVLLGLSYEQYF	TGCAGTGCTAGAGCTGTGTTGTTAGGACTCTCCTACGAGCAGTACTTC	TRBV20-1	TRBJ2-7	-	many
CASSQEDRSDTEAFF	TGCGCCAGCAGCCAAGAAGATAGGAGCGACACTGAAGCTTTCTTT	TRBV4-3	TRBJ1-1	-	many
CASSRRGRPLYEQYF	TGTGCCAGCAGCCGCCGCGGGAGGCCCCTGTACGAGCAGTACTTC	TRBV7-9	TRBJ2-7	TRBD2	many
CASSSLGHGYTF	TGTGCCAGCAGTTCCCTGGGCCATGGCTACACCTTC	TRBV27	TRBJ1-2	-	many
CASSLAGLNEQFF	TGCGCCAGCAGCTTGGCGGGGCTCAATGAGCAGTTCTTC	TRBV5-1	TRBJ2-1	-	few
CASSPTSSGYEQYF	TGTGCCAGCAGCCCTACTTCAAGCGGCTACGAGCAGTACTTC	TRBV7-8	TRBJ2-7	-	many
CASNKGLADWEETQYF	TGTGCCAGCAACAAAGGACTAGCGGATTGGGAAGAGACCCAGTACTTC	TRBV6-2/TRBV6-3	TRBJ2-5	TRBD2	many
CASSGERDWSSYEQYF	TGTGCCAGCAGCGGCGAGAGGGACTGGAGCTCCTACGAGCAGTACTTC	TRBV5-6	TRBJ2-7	-	many
CASSLAGASAKNIQYF	TGTGCCAGCAGCCTAGCGGGGGCATCGGCCAAAAACATTCAGTACTTC	TRBV6-6	TRBJ2-4	TRBD2	many
CASSGPDGKSAKNIQYF	TGTGCCAGCAGCGGACCTGACGGAAAAAGCGCCAAAAACATTCAGTACTTC	TRBV7-9	TRBJ2-4	-	many
CASSLGAVQETQYF	TGTGCCAGCAGCTTGGGGGCAGTCCAAGAGACCCAGTACTTC	TRBV5-6	TRBJ2-5	-	many
CASSGGQGGRDGLPYEQYF	TGTGCCAGCAGCGGAGGCCAAGGGGGGCGGGACGGGTTACCGTACGAGCAGTACTTC	TRBV7-9	TRBJ2-7	-	many
CATSRTGLANEQYF	TGTGCCACCAGCAGGACCGGACTAGCGAACGAGCAGTACTTC	TRBV15	TRBJ2-7	TRBD2	many
CASIGDSGHSSYNEQFF	TGTGCCAGCATAGGGGACAGCGGGCACAGCTCCTACAATGAGCAGTTCTTC	TRBV28	TRBJ2-1	-	-
CATSRGNKKTEAFF	TGTGCCACCAGCAGAGGCAACAAGAAAACTGAAGCTTTCTTT	TRBV15	TRBJ1-1	-	many
CASSRPGLAWEQYF	TGTGCCAGCAGCCGTCCGGGACTAGCGTGGGAGCAGTACTTC	TRBV7-9	TRBJ2-7	TRBD2	many
CSAQPRDRYEQYF	TGCAGTGCACAGCCGCGGGACCGCTACGAGCAGTACTTC	TRBV20-1	TRBJ2-7	-	-
CASSLQPNTEAFF	TGTGCCAGCAGTCTACAGCCAAACACTGAAGCTTTCTTT	TRBV27	TRBJ1-1	-	many
CASSLGSNGELFF	TGTGCCAGCAGCCTGGGATCCAACGGGGAGCTGTTTTTT	TRBV5-4	TRBJ2-2	-	few
CASILSPGTGATGELFF	TGTGCCAGCATTCTCAGTCCCGGGACAGGGGCCACCGGGGAGCTGTTTTTT	TRBV7-9	TRBJ2-2	TRBD1	many
CASSLSRAPNEAFF	TGTGCCAGCAGCTTATCAAGGGCTCCTAATGAAGCTTTCTTT	TRBV7-2	TRBJ1-1	-	many
CATSDFEAPQYF	TGTGCCACCAGTGATTTCGAGGCTCCCCAGTACTTC	TRBV24-1	TRBJ2-5	-	many
CASSLGQGETDTQYF	TGTGCCAGCAGCTTAGGACAGGGGGAAACAGATACGCAGTATTTT	TRBV7-9	TRBJ2-3	TRBD1	many
CSAPGQGYEQYF	TGCAGTGCCCCAGGACAGGGTTACGAGCAGTACTTC	TRBV20-1	TRBJ2-7	TRBD1	many
CASSLVLDTQYF	TGTGCCAGCAGCTTGGTTCTGGATACGCAGTATTTT	TRBV5-6	TRBJ2-3	-	-
CASSQDLAGNYEQYF	TGTGCCAGCAGCCAAGATTTGGCGGGAAACTACGAGCAGTACTTC	TRBV3-1	TRBJ2-7	-	many
CAISISGSSYEQYF	TGTGCCATCAGCATTAGCGGGAGCTCCTACGAGCAGTACTTC	TRBV10-3	TRBJ2-7	TRBD2	many
CASSTGTSVYQETQYF	TGTGCCAGCAGCACCGGGACTAGCGTCTACCAAGAGACCCAGTACTTC	TRBV11-2	TRBJ2-5	TRBD2	many
CASGLAGDGTQYF	TGTGCCAGCGGTCTAGCGGGAGATGGTACGCAGTATTTT	TRBV11-2	TRBJ2-3	TRBD2	many
CASSQTAGNQETQYF	TGCGCCAGCAGCCAAACAGCGGGGAACCAAGAGACCCAGTACTTC	TRBV4-1	TRBJ2-5	TRBD2	many
CASSVAPGVAGNTIYF	TGTGCCAGCAGCGTAGCGCCAGGGGTTGCTGGAAACACCATATATTTT	TRBV9	TRBJ1-3	-	-
CASSQEGNSYEQYF	TGCGCCAGCAGCCAAGAAGGCAACTCCTACGAGCAGTACTTC	TRBV4-1	TRBJ2-7	-	-
CSVEELLKETQYF	TGCAGCGTTGAGGAGCTACTGAAAGAGACCCAGTACTTC	TRBV29-1	TRBJ2-5	-	many
CSVGHQDRYQETQYF	TGCAGCGTTGGTCACCAGGACAGGTACCAAGAGACCCAGTACTTC	TRBV29-1	TRBJ2-5	TRBD1	many
CASHTADGELFF	TGTGCCAGCCATACGGCCGACGGGGAGCTGTTTTTT	TRBV28	TRBJ2-2	-	many
CSAYRGNTIYF	TGCAGCGCCTACAGGGGAAACACCATATATTTT	TRBV29-1	TRBJ1-3	-	many
CSARRLETGELFF	TGCAGTGCTAGAAGACTAGAAACCGGGGAGCTGTTTTTT	TRBV20-1	TRBJ2-2	-	few
CATRASDGSTDTQYF	TGTGCCACCAGGGCTTCGGACGGCAGCACAGATACGCAGTATTTT	TRBV15	TRBJ2-3	-	many
CASSLMRINQPQHF	TGTGCCAGCAGTTTAATGCGGATCAATCAGCCCCAGCATTTT	TRBV28	TRBJ1-5	-	many
CASSQGVTGGAYEQYF	TGCGCCAGCAGCCAAGGGGTGACAGGGGGTGCCTACGAGCAGTACTTC	TRBV4-1	TRBJ2-7	TRBD1	many
CASSLLEDEKLFF	TGTGCCAGCAGCTTACTGGAAGATGAAAAACTGTTTTTT	TRBV7-8	TRBJ1-4	-	many
CSVVSGGKLFF	TGCAGCGTTGTATCGGGTGGAAAACTGTTTTTT	TRBV29-1	TRBJ1-4	-	many
CSAIRDYEQFF	TGCAGTGCTATCCGGGACTATGAGCAGTTCTTC	TRBV20-1	TRBJ2-1	-	few